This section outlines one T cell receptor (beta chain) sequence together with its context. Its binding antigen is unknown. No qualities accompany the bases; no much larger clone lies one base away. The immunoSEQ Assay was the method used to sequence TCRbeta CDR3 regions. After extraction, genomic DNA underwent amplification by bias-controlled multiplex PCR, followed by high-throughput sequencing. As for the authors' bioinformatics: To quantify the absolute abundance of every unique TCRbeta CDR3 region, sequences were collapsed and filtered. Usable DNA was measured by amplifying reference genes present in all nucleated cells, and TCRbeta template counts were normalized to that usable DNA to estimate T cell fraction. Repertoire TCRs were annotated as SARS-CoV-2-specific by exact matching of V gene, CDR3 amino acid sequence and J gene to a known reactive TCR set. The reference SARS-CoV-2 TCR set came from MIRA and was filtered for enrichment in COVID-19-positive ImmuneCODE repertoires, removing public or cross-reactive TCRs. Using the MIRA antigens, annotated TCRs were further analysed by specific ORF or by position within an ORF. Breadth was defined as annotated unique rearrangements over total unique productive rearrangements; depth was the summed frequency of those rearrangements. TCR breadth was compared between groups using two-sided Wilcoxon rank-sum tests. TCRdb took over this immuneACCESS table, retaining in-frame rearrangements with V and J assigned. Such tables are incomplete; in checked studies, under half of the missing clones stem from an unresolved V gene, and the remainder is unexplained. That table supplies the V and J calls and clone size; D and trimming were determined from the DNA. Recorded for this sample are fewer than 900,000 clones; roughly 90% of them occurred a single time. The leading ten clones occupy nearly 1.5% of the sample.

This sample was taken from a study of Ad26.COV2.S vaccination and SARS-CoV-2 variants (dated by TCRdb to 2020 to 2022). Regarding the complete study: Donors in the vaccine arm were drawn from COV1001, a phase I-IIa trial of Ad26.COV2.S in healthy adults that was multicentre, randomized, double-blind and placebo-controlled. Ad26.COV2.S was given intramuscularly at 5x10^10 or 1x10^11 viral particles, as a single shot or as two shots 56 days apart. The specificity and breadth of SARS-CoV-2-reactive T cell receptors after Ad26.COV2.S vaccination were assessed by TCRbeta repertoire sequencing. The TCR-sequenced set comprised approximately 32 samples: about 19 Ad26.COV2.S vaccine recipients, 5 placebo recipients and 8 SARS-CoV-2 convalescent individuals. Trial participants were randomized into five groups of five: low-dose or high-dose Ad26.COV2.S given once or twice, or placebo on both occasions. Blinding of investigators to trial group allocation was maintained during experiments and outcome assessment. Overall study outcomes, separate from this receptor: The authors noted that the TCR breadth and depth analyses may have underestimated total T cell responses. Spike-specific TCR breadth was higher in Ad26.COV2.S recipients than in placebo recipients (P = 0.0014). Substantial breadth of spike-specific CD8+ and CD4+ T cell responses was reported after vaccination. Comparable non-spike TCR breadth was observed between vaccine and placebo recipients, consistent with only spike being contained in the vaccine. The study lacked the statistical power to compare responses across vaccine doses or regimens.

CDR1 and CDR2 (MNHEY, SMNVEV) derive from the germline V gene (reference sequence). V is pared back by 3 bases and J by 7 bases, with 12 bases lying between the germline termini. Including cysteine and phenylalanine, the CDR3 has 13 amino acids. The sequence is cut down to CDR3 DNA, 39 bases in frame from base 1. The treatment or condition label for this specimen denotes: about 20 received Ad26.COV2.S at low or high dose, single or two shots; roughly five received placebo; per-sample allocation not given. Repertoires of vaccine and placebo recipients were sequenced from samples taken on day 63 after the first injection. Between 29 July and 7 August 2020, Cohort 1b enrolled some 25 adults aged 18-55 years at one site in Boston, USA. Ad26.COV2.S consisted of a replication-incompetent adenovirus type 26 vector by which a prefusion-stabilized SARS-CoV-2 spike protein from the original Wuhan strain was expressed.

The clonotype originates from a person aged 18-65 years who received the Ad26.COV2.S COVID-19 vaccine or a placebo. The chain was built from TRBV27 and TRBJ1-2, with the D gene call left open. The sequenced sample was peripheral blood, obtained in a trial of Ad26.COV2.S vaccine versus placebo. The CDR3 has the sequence CASSFSQRIGYTF. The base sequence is TGTGCCAGCAGTTTCAGTCAGCGTATTGGCTACACCTTC.